This T cell receptor (beta chain) was recorded in a study of T cell responses to AZD1222 COVID-19 vaccine (TCRdb year 2021). Some background on the complete study: A total of about 250 trial participants underwent TCR sequencing, of whom 200 to 220 had received two doses of AZD1222 and approximately 25 had received two doses of the MenACWY control vaccine. Trial participants were enrolled by age into 18-55, 56-69 and 70-plus year subgroups, with around 140, 26 and 57 TCR-sequenced participants respectively. Results and caveats for the whole study, not just this receptor: Vaccine-associated CD4 TCRs spanned the whole spike protein, with dominant responses in regions 160-218 and 743-854. In the small 56-69-year group, the increase in depth fell short of significance, most likely because of low power. Only 5 to 7 AZD1222 recipients were SARS-CoV-2 seropositive at baseline, limiting conclusions about previously exposed vaccinees. After two AZD1222 doses, spike-specific TCR breadth and depth were significantly higher than at day 0 and than in MenACWY recipients. Reportedly, close to half of the unique spike-specific TCRs recognized epitopes lying outside the regions that are mutated in the B.1.351 and B.1.1.7 variants. Because no samples from the day 14 peak response were available, repertoires could be characterized only after the peak T cell response. Participants were mostly white British, with more females than males. The authors suggested clonal diversity may have been underestimated.

CDR1 DFQATT and CDR2 SNEGSKA are derived from the germline V gene (reference sequence). The CDR3 goes from the cysteine to the phenylalanine over 8 residues. Just CDR3 DNA is preserved here, 24 bases in frame from base 1. Comment on this clone: Its binding antigen is unknown. It has no much larger one-base neighbor in the sample; base qualities were not kept.

In the paper's terms, the time point label means: baseline before first vaccination. The meaning of the sample's treatment or condition label: meningococcal conjugate vaccine given as trial control. Vaccinee samples were obtained from the UK trials COV001 and COV002, which included a single-blind randomized controlled phase 2/3 trial of AZD1222 (ChAdOx1 nCoV-19) in healthy adults. Trial participant PBMC samples were collected at day 0 and day 28 after the second dose for TCRbeta chain sequencing. The CDR3 regions of human TCRbeta chains were subjected to immunosequencing. The original methods were these. Repertoire TCRs were checked for matches against a reference library of SARS-CoV-2-specific TCRs that had been generated using the MIRA antigen-specificity platform. Breadth was defined as the fraction of unique TCRs that were SARS-CoV-2-associated, and depth was defined as the fraction of total T cells that were SARS-CoV-2-associated. Using the MIRA data, every spike-specific TCR was mapped to the spike region that the TCR reacted to and assigned to either a CD4 or a CD8 class. Log10-transformed breadth and depth values were compared by one-way ANOVA with Sidak's multiple comparisons tests. Not all clones reach the TCRdb copy of this immuneACCESS table, which keeps in-frame sequences only. Checked studies attribute under half of the gap to unresolved V genes and leave the rest unexplained. V and J calls and clone size follow that table, whereas D and trimming were derived from the DNA. Within this sample are some 150,000 clones, with approximately 95% of them counted one time only. Approximately 0.96% of the sample rests with the top ten.

This specimen consisted of peripheral blood, obtained on day 0 of MenACWY control vaccination. The sequence links TRBV20-1 to TRBJ2-1; possibly the D gene is TRBD1, per 6 matching bases. This clonotype was obtained from an adult in good health. The DNA sequence is TGCAGGACAGGTGGGCAGTTCTTC. Protein translation: CRTGGQFF.